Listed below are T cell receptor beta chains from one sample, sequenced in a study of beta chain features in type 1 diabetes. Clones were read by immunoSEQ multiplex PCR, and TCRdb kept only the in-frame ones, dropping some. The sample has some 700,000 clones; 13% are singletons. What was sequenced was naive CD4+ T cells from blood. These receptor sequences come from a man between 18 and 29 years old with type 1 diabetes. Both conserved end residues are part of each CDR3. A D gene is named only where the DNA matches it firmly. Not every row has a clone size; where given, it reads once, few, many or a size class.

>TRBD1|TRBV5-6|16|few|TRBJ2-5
CASSDTGQIYQETQYF
TGTGCCAGCAGCGATACGGGACAGATTTACCAAGAGACCCAGTACTTC
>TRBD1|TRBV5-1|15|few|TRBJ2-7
CASSRGQGSSYEQYF
TGCGCCAGCAGCAGGGGACAGGGGAGCTCCTACGAGCAGTACTTC
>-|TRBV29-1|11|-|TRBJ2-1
CSGQAYNEQFF
TGCAGCGGACAGGCCTACAATGAGCAGTTCTTC
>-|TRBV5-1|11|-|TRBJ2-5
CASRGEETQYF
TGCGCCAGCAGAGGGGAAGAGACCCAGTACTTC
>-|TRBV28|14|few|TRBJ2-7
CASSLQGISYEQYF
TGTGCCAGCAGTTTACAGGGAATCTCCTACGAGCAGTACTTC
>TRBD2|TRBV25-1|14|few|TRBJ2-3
CASSEWRGAGTQYF
TGTGCCAGCAGTGAATGGCGGGGGGCAGGGACGCAGTATTTT
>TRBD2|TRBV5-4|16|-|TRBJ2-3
CASSSRVGLRTDTQYF
TGTGCCAGCAGCTCCAGAGTGGGACTACGCACAGATACGCAGTATTTT
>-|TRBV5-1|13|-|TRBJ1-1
CASQRGENTEAFF
TGCGCCAGCCAAAGGGGCGAGAACACTGAAGCTTTCTTT
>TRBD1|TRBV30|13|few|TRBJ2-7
CAWKRTGAPGQYF
TGTGCCTGGAAGAGGACAGGTGCCCCCGGCCAGTACTTC
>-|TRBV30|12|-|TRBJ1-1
CAWERASTEAFF
TGTGCCTGGGAAAGGGCCAGCACTGAAGCTTTCTTT
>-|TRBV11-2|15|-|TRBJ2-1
CASSRRERSYNEQFF
TGTGCCAGCAGCAGAAGGGAGAGGTCCTACAATGAGCAGTTCTTC
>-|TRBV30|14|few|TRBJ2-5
CAWRDPSVVRTQYF
TGTGCCTGGAGAGATCCTAGCGTCGTGAGGACCCAGTACTTC
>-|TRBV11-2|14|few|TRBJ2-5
CASSPPWGDETQYF
TGTGCCAGCAGCCCCCCTTGGGGGGACGAGACCCAGTACTTC
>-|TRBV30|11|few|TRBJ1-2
CAGHRDYGYTF
TGTGCCGGACACAGGGACTATGGCTACACCTTC
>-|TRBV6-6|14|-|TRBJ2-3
CASSYSRAADWQYF
TGTGCCAGCAGTTACTCGAGGGCGGCAGACTGGCAGTATTTT
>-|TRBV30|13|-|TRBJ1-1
CAWGGSTHTEAFF
TGTGCCTGGGGCGGCTCTACACACACTGAAGCTTTCTTT